Each of the 5 T cell receptor beta chains below was sequenced from the same sample in a study of T cell responses to AZD1222 COVID-19 vaccine. The table came from immunoSEQ multiplex PCR; TCRdb's copy has only in-frame clones and leaves some out. In the table there are 250,000 or so clones, 90% to 95% of which are singletons. This material consisted of peripheral blood, taken on day 0 of AZD1222 vaccination. Receptors originate from an adult in good health.

This chain connects TRBV19 to TRBJ2-7; D might be TRBD2 (5 bases). Germline CDR1 LNHDA, CDR2 SQIVND (reference sequence). With 6 bases removed from V and 6 bases from J, the gap between germline ends came to 18 bases. This CDR3 spans 14 amino acids. CDR3 DNA: TGTGCCAGTAGCACCAGTTTGGAGGTTCCCGAGCAGTACTTC. As protein: CASSTSLEVPEQYF.

The genes are TRBV5-1 and TRBJ2-7; possibly TRBD1 or TRBD2 for D (5 bases each). V was shortened by 3 bases and J by 2 bases, with 24 bases between the two germline ends. From germline, CDR1 is SGHRS and CDR2 YFSETQ. The CDR3 length is 18 residues. Here the CDR3 reads CASSSNPGALKRAYEQYF. The CDR3, as DNA: TGCGCCAGCAGCTCTAACCCCGGGGCCCTAAAACGGGCCTACGAGCAGTACTTC. Full variable domain (missing parts from reference TRBV5-1 and TRBJ2-7): KAGVTQTPRYLIKTRGQQVTLSCSPISGHRSVSWYQQTPGQGLQFLFEYFSETQRNKGNFPGRFSGRQFSNSRSEMNVSTLELGDSALYLCASSSNPGALKRAYEQYFGPGTRLTVT.

V gene TRBV5-4 combines with J gene TRBJ2-1, with 9 bases identical to TRBD2. Germline CDR1 and CDR2: SGHNT and YYREEE (reference sequence). J gave up 8 bases and V 5 bases, and 11 bases lay outside the gene matches. The CDR3 is 15 amino acids. The CDR3 DNA follows: TGTGCCAGCAGGGGAGGCGTAGCGGGGGCGGATGAGCAGTTCTTC. This gives the protein CASRGGVAGADEQFF.

This clone was counted once. V and J are TRBV2 and TRBJ2-3; D is unresolved. This CDR3 spans 15 amino acids. Germline values: CDR1 SNHLY, CDR2 FYNNEI. Trimming removed 1 base from V and 0 bases from J, with 8 bases in between. This CDR3 reads CASSEEGPSTDTQYF. Here the CDR3 DNA reads TGTGCCAGCAGTGAAGAGGGCCCTAGCACAGATACGCAGTATTTT.

This chain joins TRBV5-1 and TRBJ1-3, with 9 bases fitting TRBD1. The V and J ends lost 4 bases and 4 bases, in that order; junction bases with no gene match: 6. CDR3 length: 15 amino acids. Germline V CDR1 and CDR2: SGHRS, YFSETQ. The CDR3 region has the DNA TGCGCCAGCAGCCCGACCGGGACAGGGGGAAACACCATATATTTT. It yields the protein CASSPTGTGGNTIYF.